This T cell receptor (beta chain) was recorded in a study of blood T cell repertoires in COVID-19. This clone turned up a few times. Measured with immunoSEQ multiplex PCR; TCRdb has only the in-frame clones, and not every one. The sample contains under 300,000 clones, about four fifths of which appear only once. V lost 4 bases, J lost 8 bases, and 12 bases stayed unmatched. CDR1 is SGDLS, CDR2 YYNGEE, per germline. This CDR3 is 15 amino acids long. This clonotype originated in a man between 50 and 59 years old who had recovered from COVID-19. The source material was PBMCs or T cells enriched from blood (not recorded which). The chain uses TRBV9 and TRBJ1-2, with 9 nucleotides matching TRBD1. The CDR3, as DNA: TGTGCCAGCAGCTTCCAGCCCGGGACAGGGATCGGCTACACCTTC. Protein product: CASSFQPGTGIGYTF.